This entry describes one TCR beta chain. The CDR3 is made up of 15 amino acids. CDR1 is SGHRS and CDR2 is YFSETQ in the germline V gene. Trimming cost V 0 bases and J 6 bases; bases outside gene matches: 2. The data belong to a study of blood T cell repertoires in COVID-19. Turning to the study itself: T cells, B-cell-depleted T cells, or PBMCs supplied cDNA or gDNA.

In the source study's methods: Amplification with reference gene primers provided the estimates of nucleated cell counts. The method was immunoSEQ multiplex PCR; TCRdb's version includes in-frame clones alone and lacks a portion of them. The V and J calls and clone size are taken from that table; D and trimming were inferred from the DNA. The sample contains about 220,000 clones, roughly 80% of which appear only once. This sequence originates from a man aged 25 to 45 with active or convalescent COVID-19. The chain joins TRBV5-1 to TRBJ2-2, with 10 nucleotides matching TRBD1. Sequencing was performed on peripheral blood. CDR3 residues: CASSLVGQGAGELFF. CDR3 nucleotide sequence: TGCGCCAGCAGCTTGGTCGGACAGGGGGCCGGGGAGCTGTTTTTT.